The next 30 T cell receptor beta chains were all read from a single sample in a study of identical twins. MiXCR was run by TCRdb on the 5' RACE reads, yielding one entry per CDR3 protein. The sample shows approximately 500,000 distinct CDR3 sequences, around 24% of them seen only once. These data are also associated with another study on T cells expressing NK-cell markers.

Sequencing input: CD4+ T cells sorted from blood. Receptors were obtained from a woman younger than 35 in good health.

This clonotype has only a few counts. The chain couples TRBV5-1 to TRBJ2-5, with 8 bases that match TRBD2. CDR1 is SGHRS, CDR2 YFSETQ, per germline. The CDR3 covers 15 residues. With V trimmed by 5 bases and J by 4 bases, 10 bases remained unmatched. CDR3 DNA: TGCGCCAGCAGACAGCGGCGGGGGGCCGCAGAGACCCAGTACTTC. Protein product: CASRQRRGAAETQYF. The full variable domain, its missing parts supplied by reference TRBV5-1 and TRBJ2-5, is KAGVTQTPRYLIKTRGQQVTLSCSPISGHRSVSWYQQTPGQGLQFLFEYFSETQRNKGNFPGRFSGRQFSNSRSEMNVSTLELGDSALYLCASRQRRGAAETQYFGPGTRLLVL.

This rearrangement joins TRBV18 to TRBJ2-7; unclear D gene. The CDR3 covers 14 residues. Germline V CDR1 and CDR2: KGHSH, LQKENI. V was pared by 3 bases and J by 6 bases, with 15 bases between. CDR3 bases: TGTGCCAGCTCACCCCGGGTACGACCCCTCGAGCAGTACTTC. Translated: CASSPRVRPLEQYF.

The V and J genes are TRBV20-1 and TRBJ2-1; 12 bases match TRBD2. The CDR3 runs 14 residues. Germline values: CDR1 DFQATT, CDR2 SNEGSKA (reference sequence). V dropped 5 bases and J dropped 10; count of bases not matched to a gene: 9. CDR3 DNA sequence: TGCAGTGCTCGTCCTAGCGGGGGGGCGGGAGAGCAGTTCTTC. It codes for CSARPSGGAGEQFF.

The rearrangement uses TRBV9 and TRBJ2-2; tentative D call: TRBD1 (6 bases). Trimming stripped 3 bases from V and 8 bases from J, with 20 bases between. Per germline, CDR1 SGDLS and CDR2 YYNGEE. This CDR3 region has 16 residues. The CDR3 nucleotides read TGTGCCAGCAGCGGACAACAGGGACCCTCGACGGGGGAGCTGTTTTTT. This codes for CASSGQQGPSTGELFF.

This chain's CDR3 is CASSPQGQHNSPLHF. In DNA form, the CDR3 reads TGTGCCAGCAGCCCACAGGGGCAGCATAATTCACCCCTCCACTTT. The J gene is TRBJ1-6, the V gene TRBV7-2; TRBD1 aligns across 7 bases. The V segment lost 5 bases and the J segment 5 bases; nucleotides outside the gene matches: 6. Per the germline V gene, CDR1 is SGHTA and CDR2 is FQGNSA. This CDR3 has 15 residues.

For the CDR3, the DNA is TGTGCCAGCAGTTTCCGAACCCCGGCCAATGAGCAGTTCTTC. This sequence encodes CASSFRTPANEQFF. The rearrangement uses TRBV12-3 or TRBV12-4 and TRBJ2-1; D is undetermined. Trimming pared 3 bases from V and 6 bases from J, leaving 12 bases between. The CDR3 contains 14 residues.

This chain joins TRBV28 and TRBJ1-1; D not resolved. Trimming stripped 3 bases from V and 1 base from J, with 12 bases between. CDR3 length: 15 residues. Germline loops: CDR1 MDHEN, CDR2 SYDVKM. The CDR3: CASSLIGSQNTEAFF. The CDR3 nucleotides read TGTGCCAGCAGTTTGATCGGCAGCCAGAACACTGAAGCTTTCTTT.

The rearrangement joins TRBV7-8 to TRBJ2-2, with D hard to call. Germline CDR1 and CDR2: SGHVS and FQNEAQ. This CDR3 is 15 amino acids long. V gave up 5 bases and J gave up 2 bases, with 12 bases separating them. In DNA form, the CDR3 reads TGTGCCAGCAGCCCAGGACGGTTCAACACCGGGGAGCTGTTTTTT. Encoded protein: CASSPGRFNTGELFF.

A few counts support this clonotype. This sequence joins TRBV7-3 and TRBJ1-1; maybe TRBD1 (5 bases). Trimming stripped 5 bases from V and 0 bases from J, with 13 bases between. Germline V gene sequence: CDR1 SGHTA, CDR2 FQGTGA. The CDR3 length is 15 residues. This CDR3 is CASSRGPPMNTEAFF. Written as DNA, the CDR3 is TGTGCCAGCAGCCGGGGACCCCCCATGAACACTGAAGCTTTCTTT.

This clonotype was seen a few times. This chain connects TRBV20-1 to TRBJ2-1, with a weak D call TRBD1 (5 bases). Germline V gene data show CDR1 as DFQATT and CDR2 as SNEGSKA (reference sequence). This CDR3 has 12 amino acids. V gave up 7 bases and J gave up 8 bases, with 15 bases separating them. The CDR3 region has the DNA TGCAGTGGGGCGGTTTGGGGCGATGAGCAGTTCTTC. It encodes CSGAVWGDEQFF.

This clonotype was seen a handful of times. V is TRBV20-1 and J is TRBJ2-1; 16 bases align to TRBD2. The germline gives CDR1 DFQATT, CDR2 SNEGSKA (reference sequence). The V gene end was trimmed by 6 bases and the J gene end by 8 bases; junction bases not matched to a gene: 10. The CDR3 spans 16 residues. The CDR3 here is CSATGTSGRARDEQFF. The CDR3 DNA reads as TGCAGTGCGACCGGGACTAGCGGGAGGGCCCGCGATGAGCAGTTCTTC.

The V call is TRBV20-1, the J call TRBJ2-1, with 10 positions matching TRBD2. The germline V gene encodes CDR1 DFQATT and CDR2 SNEGSKA (reference sequence). V shed 5 bases, J shed 1 base, and the junction held 5 bases outside the gene matches. This CDR3 region has 15 residues. The CDR3 loop reads CSAQSGRASYNEQFF. The CDR3 DNA sequence: TGCAGTGCTCAGAGCGGGAGGGCGTCCTACAATGAGCAGTTCTTC.

This clonotype was recorded a few times. The chain links TRBV12-3 or TRBV12-4 to TRBJ1-4, with D perhaps matching TRBD1 (6 bases). The CDR3 loop spans 14 amino acids. Trimming cost V 1 base and J 8 bases, with 11 bases left between them. The CDR3 sequence is CASSLGTGSEKLFF. The CDR3 bases are TGTGCCAGCAGTTTAGGAACAGGGAGCGAAAAACTGTTTTTT.

V gene TRBV29-1 combines with J gene TRBJ2-3; TRBD2 might be the D (5 bases). This CDR3 has 14 amino acids. Trimming left V 7 bases short and J 3 bases short, with 17 bases between. Germline V gives CDR1 SQVTM, CDR2 ANQGSEA. The CDR3 spells CSAAAGGITDTQYF. The CDR3 DNA reads TGCAGCGCGGCGGCGGGTGGTATAACAGATACGCAGTATTTT.

This clonotype was found once. The gene calls are TRBV20-1 and TRBJ1-1; TRBD1 might be the D (5 bases). The V end was cut by 6 bases, the J end by 5 bases, with 10 bases between. CDR1 is DFQATT and CDR2 is SNEGSKA in the germline V gene (reference sequence). This CDR3 is 11 amino acids long. CDR3 DNA sequence: TGCAGTGCGCCGGGGGTTACTGAAGCTTTCTTT. It codes for CSAPGVTEAFF.

This clonotype was recorded many times. The rearrangement links TRBV3-1 to TRBJ2-2, with a possible D match to TRBD2 (6 bases). Per germline, CDR1 LGHDT and CDR2 YNNKEL (reference sequence). Trimming left V 4 bases short and J 5 bases short, with 8 bases between. The CDR3 runs 13 residues. The CDR3 nucleotides read TGTGCCAGCAGCCCAGGAGGGACCGGGGAGCTGTTTTTT. It specifies CASSPGGTGELFF.

This clonotype showed up many times. CDR3 bases: TGTGCCAGCAGTCCACTAGCGGGGGGGCCCAATGAGCAGTTCTTC. Encoded protein: CASSPLAGGPNEQFF. The gene calls are TRBV12-3 or TRBV12-4 and TRBJ2-1, with 13 bases fitting TRBD2. V dropped 5 bases and J dropped 6; count of bases not matched to a gene: 4. The CDR3 loop spans 15 amino acids.

This clonotype was detected a few times. The chain links TRBV12-3 or TRBV12-4 to TRBJ2-1; 7 bases align to TRBD2. CDR3 length: 15 residues. With V trimmed by 3 bases and J by 8 bases, 10 bases remained unmatched. CDR3 nucleotide sequence: TGTGCCAGCAGTTTGGGGGGGGGAGCGTCGTATGAGCAGTTCTTC. Its translation: CASSLGGGASYEQFF.

In regard to this clonotype: The junction and the germline gene differ at one end; a read error may be behind it. The chain links TRBV2 to TRBJ1-5; D possibly corresponds to TRBD1 (6 bases). Germline V gene lookup returns CDR1 SNHLY and CDR2 FYNNEI. The CDR3 runs to 14 residues. This CDR3 is CASSGQERNQPQHF. For the CDR3, the DNA is TGTGCCAGCAGTGGACAGGAGCGCAATCAGCCGCAGCATTTT.

This clonotype was counted only a few times. The chain couples TRBV20-1 to TRBJ2-1, with D possibly being TRBD2 (6 bases). This CDR3 contains 15 residues. Between the trimmed V and J ends, which lost 2 bases and 2 bases, there was a span of 13 bases. Looked up from germline, CDR1 is DFQATT and CDR2 is SNEGSKA (reference sequence). The CDR3, as DNA: TGCAGTGCTAGACGGAGGGCGGTAACCTACAATGAGCAGTTCTTC. This translates into CSARRRAVTYNEQFF.

This clonotype occurred many times. The chain is built from TRBV11-2 and TRBJ2-4; tentatively, D is TRBD2 (6 bases). The germline V gene encodes CDR1 SGHAT and CDR2 FQNNGV. This CDR3 contains 16 residues. The V end was cut by 5 bases, the J end by 6 bases, with 20 bases between. The CDR3 nucleotides are TGTGCCAGCAGCCAAACCAGGGACCGGCGGGGAAACATTCAGTACTTC. It codes for CASSQTRDRRGNIQYF. Together with reference TRBV11-2 and TRBJ2-4, the CDR3 gives the full variable domain: EAGVAQSPRYKIIEKRQSVAFWCNPISGHATLYWYQQILGQGPKLLIQFQNNGVVDDSQLPKDRFSAERLKGVDSTLKIQPAKLEDSAVYLCASSQTRDRRGNIQYFGAGTRLSVL.

A few counts support this clonotype. This rearrangement joins TRBV12-3 or TRBV12-4 to TRBJ1-2; D is undetermined. The CDR3 contains 14 residues. Trimming left V 6 bases short and J 2 bases short, with 13 bases between. Here the CDR3 DNA reads TGTGCCAGCAGCTATCAGACCGCAAACTATGGCTACACCTTC. Amino acid sequence: CASSYQTANYGYTF.

The V call is TRBV7-9, the J call TRBJ1-1, with TRBD1 identical over 7 bases. J lost 3 bases, V lost 5 bases, and 9 bases had no gene match. The germline gives CDR1 SEHNR, CDR2 FQNEAQ (reference sequence). The CDR3 totals 15 residues. The CDR3 bases are TGTGCCAGCAGCACGATACAGGGGACCCACACTGAAGCTTTCTTT. Translating it yields CASSTIQGTHTEAFF.

The V call is TRBV9, the J call TRBJ2-3; D gene unclear. The CDR3 loop spans 14 amino acids. Trimming cost V 4 bases and J 6 bases, with 15 bases left between them. Germline-derived CDR1 and CDR2 are SGDLS and YYNGEE. CDR3 loop: CASSTRPGSDTQYF. The CDR3 DNA reads TGTGCCAGCAGCACCCGACCCGGGTCCGATACGCAGTATTTT. The full variable domain, its missing parts supplied by reference TRBV9 and TRBJ2-3, is DSGVTQTPKHLITATGQRVTLRCSPRSGDLSVYWYQQSLDQGLQFLIQYYNGEERAKGNILERFSAQQFPDLHSELNLSSLELGDSALYFCASSTRPGSDTQYFGPGTRLTVL.

This clonotype has a handful of counts. The chain joins TRBV6-1 to TRBJ2-3; weak D call: TRBD2 (7 bases). The germline V gene encodes CDR1 MNHNS and CDR2 SASEGT. Trimming took 5 bases from V and 0 from J, leaving 12 bases between them. This CDR3 comprises 15 residues. The CDR3 sequence: CASSPRGGSTDTQYF. The DNA for the CDR3 is TGTGCCAGCAGTCCGAGGGGGGGGAGCACAGATACGCAGTATTTT.

This sequence joins TRBV7-2 and TRBJ2-7; TRBD2 aligns across 10 bases. The CDR3 has 15 amino acids. Germline V CDR1 and CDR2: SGHTA, FQGNSA. Trimming took 5 bases from V and 4 from J; bases not matched to a gene: 8. CDR3 protein: CASSPRTSGLYEQYF. The CDR3 coding sequence is TGTGCCAGCAGCCCCCGGACTAGCGGACTGTACGAGCAGTACTTC. Full variable domain (missing parts from reference TRBV7-2 and TRBJ2-7): GAGVSQSPSNKVTEKGKDVELRCDPISGHTALYWYRQSLGQGLEFLIYFQGNSAPDKSGLPSDRFSAERTGGSVSTLTIQRTQQEDSAVYLCASSPRTSGLYEQYFGPGTRLTVT.

Only a few counts were recorded for this clonotype. V usage is TRBV10-3 and J usage is TRBJ2-1, with TRBD2 as a possible D gene (5 bases). The CDR3 is 11 amino acids. The V gene's germline CDR1 is ENHRY and CDR2 SYGVKD. V was clipped by 0 bases and J by 12 bases, with 6 bases between them. The CDR3 reads CAISESEGQFF. The CDR3 DNA is TGTGCCATCAGTGAGTCCGAGGGGCAGTTCTTC.

This clonotype was counted a single time. V is TRBV6-5 and J is TRBJ1-1; D perhaps matches TRBD1 (5 bases). Germline CDR1 is MNHEY and CDR2 is SVGAGI. This CDR3 has 14 amino acids. Trimming took off 2 bases at V and 7 bases at J, with 14 bases between the two ends. The CDR3 loop reads CASSYGGREGEAFF. The CDR3 nucleotides read TGTGCCAGCAGTTACGGGGGTCGAGAGGGTGAAGCTTTCTTT.

The chain couples TRBV5-1 to TRBJ2-3, with unresolved D. V was shortened by 0 bases and J by 0 bases, with 11 bases between the two germline ends. The CDR3 contains 16 residues. Germline-derived CDR1 and CDR2 are SGHRS and YFSETQ. Written as DNA, the CDR3 is TGCGCCAGCAGCTTGGGGACCAGCTCTAGCACAGATACGCAGTATTTT. As protein: CASSLGTSSSTDTQYF.

This clonotype occurred a few times. This sequence joins TRBV10-3 and TRBJ2-2, with 9 bases identical to TRBD1. V gave up 5 bases and J gave up 3 bases; unmatched junction bases: 10. The CDR3 has 17 residues. Germline V gene sequence: CDR1 ENHRY, CDR2 SYGVKD. The DNA for the CDR3 is TGTGCCATCAGTACACCAAGGACAGGGGAAGACACCGGGGAGCTGTTTTTT. Translating gives CAISTPRTGEDTGELFF.